This T cell receptor (beta chain) was recovered during a study of CD8 T cells in Susac syndrome. Random hexamers were used to reverse transcribe roughly 0.5 to 1 ug of RNA. TCRdb processed the immunoSEQ multiplex PCR reads anew with MiXCR; each CDR3 protein has one entry. The top ten clones hold approximately 0.1% of a sample with around 190,000 distinct CDR3 sequences, 90% to 95% of them seen once. V lost 0 bases and J lost 5, with 8 bases in between. Germline V lookup: CDR1 SGHNT, CDR2 YYREEE (reference sequence). The CDR3 covers 14 residues. The material sequenced was CD4+ T cells from PBMCs. The receptor's source is a human donor in good health. V usage is TRBV5-4 and J usage is TRBJ1-4, with D possibly matching TRBD1 (5 bases). The CDR3 spells CASSLARENEKLFF. CDR3 nucleotide sequence: TGTGCCAGCAGCTTGGCCAGGGAGAATGAAAAACTGTTTTTT.